The clone carrying this T cell receptor beta chain was counted only a few times. No antigen is known for it. The CDR3 extends over 15 amino acids. Trimming cost V 5 bases and J 0 bases, with 10 bases left between them. Germline V gene sequence: CDR1 MRHNA, CDR2 SNTAGT. This table comes from immunoSEQ multiplex PCR, and its TCRdb copy is limited to in-frame clones, with some not included. The sample shows approximately 81,000 clones, around nine tenths of them seen only once. The sample comes from a study of T cells in localized non-small cell lung cancer. General study findings and limits: Adjacent lung exhibited a median of approximately 59 among the 100 most abundant tumor clones. The tumor had only one region sequenced, so heterogeneity remains possible. Tumor showed lower T cell clonality than uninvolved adjacent lung, where it was highest.

The source material was peripheral blood, sampled before any cancer treatment. The chain links TRBV6-4 to TRBJ2-2; maybe TRBD2 (6 bases). The receptor was derived from a woman between 40 and 69 years old with stage I squamous cell lung carcinoma. In nucleotides, the CDR3 is TGTGCCAGCAGTCTACTAGCATCGAACACCGGGGAGCTGTTTTTT. It codes for CASSLLASNTGELFF.